This note documents a single TCR beta chain sequence. Sequencing was performed with immunoSEQ multiplex PCR; in TCRdb, only in-frame clones are kept and a portion is missing. The data contain roughly 150,000 clones, about 86% of them singletons. The sample originates from a study of control samples from healthy donors and cancer patients. With 0 bases clipped from V and 2 bases from J, the junction kept 5 bases outside the gene matches. The CDR3 totals 18 residues. Germline-derived CDR1 and CDR2 are SGDLS and YYNGEE. The receptor was derived from a man aged 18-30 years in good health. Sequencing was carried out using blood. This chain connects TRBV9 to TRBJ2-3; TRBD2 aligns across 14 bases. The CDR3 DNA is TGTGCCAGCAGCGTAGGAGGGACTAGCGGGGGCCTCACAGATACGCAGTATTTT. This translates into CASSVGGTSGGLTDTQYF. Combining the CDR3 with reference TRBV9 and TRBJ2-3 gives the whole variable domain DSGVTQTPKHLITATGQRVTLRCSPRSGDLSVYWYQQSLDQGLQFLIQYYNGEERAKGNILERFSAQQFPDLHSELNLSSLELGDSALYFCASSVGGTSGGLTDTQYFGPGTRLTVL.